Each of the 3 T cell receptor beta chains below was sequenced from the same sample in a study of Ad26.COV2.S vaccination and SARS-CoV-2 variants. As to treatment: around 19 received Ad26.COV2.S at low or high dose, single or two shots; about five received placebo; per-sample allocation not given. Sampling took place 63 days after the first vaccine or placebo injection. The data were produced by immunoSEQ multiplex PCR, yet TCRdb's version contains in-frame clones alone and is incomplete. The sample carries some 270,000 clones, around 88% recorded once. The material was peripheral blood, obtained in a trial of Ad26.COV2.S vaccine versus placebo. The receptors shown here come from a person aged 18-65 years who received the Ad26.COV2.S COVID-19 vaccine or a placebo.

The chain carries TRBV7-9 and TRBJ1-4; perhaps TRBD1 as D (5 bases). The germline CDR1 and CDR2 sequences are SEHNR and FQNEAQ (reference sequence). V was pared by 3 bases and J by 0 bases, with 11 bases between. The CDR3 totals 16 residues. CDR3 coding DNA: TGTGCCAGCAGCTTTCGAGCCAGGGCAACTAATGAAAAACTGTTTTTT. Amino acids: CASSFRARATNEKLFF.

V usage is TRBV24-1 and J usage is TRBJ1-2; D perhaps matches TRBD1 (6 bases). Germline V CDR1 and CDR2: KGHDR, SFDVKD. The CDR3 is 14 residues long. Trimming cost V 2 bases and J 2 bases, with 8 bases left between them. The CDR3 here is CATSDSTGNYGYTF. Written as DNA, the CDR3 is TGTGCCACCAGTGATTCCACAGGGAACTATGGCTACACCTTC.

The CDR3 here is CASRLEGAGAEAFF. In DNA form, the CDR3 reads TGTGCCAGCAGACTAGAGGGGGCAGGGGCTGAAGCTTTCTTT. The V and J genes are TRBV7-9 and TRBJ1-1; 7 bases match TRBD1. From germline, CDR1 is SEHNR and CDR2 FQNEAQ (reference sequence). J gave up 6 bases and V 6 bases, and 10 bases lay outside the gene matches. There are 14 residues in the CDR3.